These 26 T cell receptor beta chains were all obtained from the same sample, sequenced in a study of breast tumors, draining lymph nodes, adjacent tissues (dated by TCRdb to 2016 to 2018). Lymph node samples were obtained from the axillary draining lymph nodes of breast cancer patients. The library was obtained by multiplex PCR. TCRdb shows the sequencer as Illumina HiSeq 2000. Clones were called with MiXCR by TCRdb after fastp trimmed the public reads at Q25, and only in-frame beta chains were retained. Duplicate CDR3 protein sequences are folded into a single record with the most common DNA and genes. This sample lists some 140,000 distinct CDR3 sequences; about 22% were detected once. The top ten clones comprise just over 2.5% of the sample. Sequenced input: axillary lymph node tissue. These receptors came from a female donor with breast cancer. Some clones in this sample may be carry-over from other donors' samples.

The sample holds a few counts of this clonotype. The CDR3 nucleotides are TGTGCCAGCAGGGGAACTAGCGGACTCAATGAGCAGTTCTTC. Encoded protein: CASRGTSGLNEQFF. V gene TRBV28 combines with J gene TRBJ2-1; 8 nucleotides agree with TRBD2. CDR1 MDHEN and CDR2 SYDVKM come from the germline V gene. After removal of 6 bases from V and 6 bases from J, the junction contained 7 bases not matched to a gene. This CDR3 is built from 14 residues.

This clonotype was observed at least ten times. The chain is built from TRBV3-2 and TRBJ2-7; the table's D gene call, TRBD2, was not cross checked with the DNA. TRBV3-2 is designated a pseudogene. The CDR3 is 16 amino acids. The CDR3 nucleotides are TGTGCCAGCAGCCAAGAATTTAGCAGGGAGAAAGACGAGCAGTACTTC. This codes for CASSQEFSREKDEQYF.

This clonotype was seen at least ten times. The chain recombines TRBV11-2 with TRBJ2-1; 15 bases are shared with TRBD2. V gave up 7 bases and J gave up 2 bases; unmatched junction bases: 9. This CDR3 is built from 18 residues. Per germline, CDR1 SGHAT and CDR2 FQNNGV. The CDR3 reads CASKPGGLAGGPYNEQFF. The CDR3 DNA reads as TGTGCCAGCAAGCCGGGCGGACTAGCGGGAGGGCCCTACAATGAGCAGTTCTTC.

The sample holds many counts of this clonotype. This CDR3 reads CASSLGDRGGYTF. The CDR3 nucleotides are TGCGCCAGCAGCTTGGGGGACAGGGGTGGCTACACCTTC. This chain connects TRBV5-1 to TRBJ1-2; TRBD1 agrees at 10 bases. With 0 bases clipped from V and 7 bases from J, the junction kept 0 bases outside the gene matches. This CDR3 comprises 13 residues. From germline, CDR1 is SGHRS and CDR2 YFSETQ.

This clonotype turned up a few times. The V and J genes are TRBV28 and TRBJ2-3, with TRBD1 matching over 7 bases. This CDR3 spans 14 amino acids. With V trimmed by 8 bases and J by 3 bases, 8 bases remained unmatched. Per the germline V gene, CDR1 is MDHEN and CDR2 is SYDVKM. CDR3 in amino acids: CASQTGKVTDTQYF. CDR3 sequence (DNA): TGTGCCAGCCAGACAGGGAAGGTAACAGATACGCAGTATTTT.

Turning to this clonotype: This may arise from a read error, as a much more abundant clone is one base away. The rearrangement joins TRBV29-1 to TRBJ2-3, with D unclear. The CDR3 covers 12 residues. Germline V gene lookup returns CDR1 SQVTM and CDR2 ANQGSEA. CDR3 region: CSVAQRADAQYF. The DNA for the CDR3 is TGCAGCGTTGCTCAAAGGGCAGATGCGCAGTATTTT.

This clonotype was seen repeatedly, ten times or more. In DNA, the CDR3 is TGCAGCGTCCGGGTCTCTCCCTACGAGCAGTACTTC. Translating gives CSVRVSPYEQYF. J is TRBJ2-7 and V is TRBV29-1; D unresolved. Trimming took 6 bases from V and 2 from J, leaving 11 bases between them. This CDR3 contains 12 residues. CDR1 and CDR2 from the germline V gene are SQVTM and ANQGSEA.

The rearrangement joins TRBV14 to TRBJ2-4, with no clear D. CDR1 SGHDN and CDR2 FVKESK come from the germline V gene. V was trimmed by 1 base and J by 0 bases, leaving 4 bases between them. The CDR3 is 14 residues long. CDR3 coding DNA: TGTGCCAGCAGCCAAGCGGGAGCCAAAAACATTCAGTACTTC. Encoded protein: CASSQAGAKNIQYF.

Many counts were recorded for this clonotype. The rearrangement links TRBV28 to TRBJ2-7; no reliable D call. With 8 bases removed from V and 8 bases from J, the gap between germline ends came to 25 bases. This CDR3 spans 15 amino acids. CDR1 and CDR2 (germline): MDHEN, SYDVKM. DNA of the CDR3: TGTGCCAGCTTTCCTGGGGATACCCTACGAGGAAAGCAGTACTTC. Amino acids: CASFPGDTLRGKQYF.

The rearrangement joins TRBV19 to TRBJ2-2, with TRBD2 matching over 8 bases. The CDR3 consists of 17 residues. J gave up 1 base and V 4 bases, and 8 bases lay outside the gene matches. The germline V gene has CDR1 LNHDA and CDR2 SQIVND (reference sequence). CDR3 protein: CASSNPGGTKNTGELFF. The CDR3 DNA is TGTGCCAGTAGTAACCCGGGGGGGACCAAGAACACCGGGGAGCTGTTTTTT.

This clonotype was counted ten times or more. The V and J genes are TRBV29-1 and TRBJ2-5; TRBD1 matches at 11 bases. J was trimmed by 4 bases and V by 6 bases; bases with no gene match: 10. Germline V gene sequence: CDR1 SQVTM, CDR2 ANQGSEA. The CDR3 consists of 15 residues. The CDR3 DNA reads as TGCAGCGTCACCCCTAGGGACAGGGGGGGAGAGACCCAGTACTTC. Translated, it gives CSVTPRDRGGETQYF.

This clonotype was found many times. V and J are TRBV20-1 and TRBJ2-1; the D call may be TRBD1 or TRBD2 (5 bases each). Germline CDR1 reads DFQATT; CDR2 reads SNEGSKA (reference sequence). This CDR3 is 14 amino acids long. Trimming removed 6 bases at V and 3 bases at J, with 15 bases between. DNA for the CDR3: TGCAGTGCCGGGGTCGCAGGGAACTACAATGAGCAGTTCTTC. Protein product: CSAGVAGNYNEQFF.

As concerns this clonotype: This may come from a read error, since a much larger clone is one base off. This sequence joins TRBV9 and TRBJ2-2; a possible D gene is TRBD2 (5 bases). CDR1 and CDR2 from the germline V gene are SGDLS and YYNGEE. The V end was cut by 0 bases, the J end by 8 bases, with 11 bases between. This CDR3 has 14 amino acids. This chain's CDR3 is CASSVGSDGGELFF. The CDR3 bases are TGTGCCAGCAGCGTAGGTAGCGACGGGGGGGAGCTGTTTTTT.

Ten or more counts support this clonotype. V and J are TRBV7-9 and TRBJ2-1; 11 nucleotides line up with TRBD2. Germline loops: CDR1 SEHNR, CDR2 FQNEAQ (reference sequence). V shed 10 bases and J 7 bases; nucleotides not matched to a gene: 6. CDR3 length: 13 residues. Here the CDR3 DNA reads TGTGCCACCGGTCTAGCGGGGGGAAATGAGCAGTTCTTC. Its translation: CATGLAGGNEQFF.

This clonotype was detected ten times or more. V is TRBV20-1 and J is TRBJ2-5; no reliable D call. Germline V gene data show CDR1 as DFQATT and CDR2 as SNEGSKA (reference sequence). This CDR3 region has 12 residues. V gave up 3 bases and J gave up 2 bases, with 7 bases separating them. The CDR3 reads CSASAQQETQYF. The CDR3 region has the DNA TGCAGTGCTAGTGCGCAGCAAGAGACCCAGTACTTC.

There are many counts of this clonotype. Because it lacks the conserved phenylalanine or tryptophan at the end, this CDR3 is likely a read error. Because the CDR3's place on the DNA is in doubt, the DNA is left out and the CDR3 is given as listed by TCRdb. The chain combines TRBV6-1 with TRBJ2-7; the tabulated D call, TRBD1, remains unverified against the DNA. Germline CDR1 is MNHNS and CDR2 is SASEGT. The CDR3 extends over 14 residues, inclusive of both ends. The CDR3 loop reads CASTVGGMSGQVFS.

Many counts were recorded for this clonotype. The CDR3 spells CSARDSVLNTDTQYF. The CDR3 DNA sequence: TGCAGTGCTAGAGATTCGGTTCTAAACACAGATACGCAGTATTTT. The V call is TRBV20-1, the J call TRBJ2-3; D unclear. Trimming removed 0 bases at V and 2 bases at J, with 12 bases between. The CDR3 length is 15 residues. Germline values: CDR1 DFQATT, CDR2 SNEGSKA (reference sequence).

A word on this clonotype: A much more abundant neighbour one base away suggests this may be a read error. The rearrangement links TRBV14 to TRBJ2-7; D unresolved. Trimming took off 8 bases at V and 1 base at J, with 12 bases between the two ends. CDR1 and CDR2 (germline): SGHDN, FVKESK. This CDR3 region has 13 residues. CDR3: CASGELGSYEQYF. The CDR3 nucleotides read TGTGCCAGCGGTGAGCTGGGGTCCTACGAGCAGTACTTC.

Ten or more counts support this clonotype. The chain has TRBV20-1 and TRBJ2-3; either TRBD1 or TRBD2 may supply D (5 bases each). The V and J ends lost 3 bases and 9 bases respectively, with 16 bases between them. Germline V gene lookup returns CDR1 DFQATT and CDR2 SNEGSKA (reference sequence). The CDR3 consists of 13 residues. CDR3 residues: CSASSRAEGTQYF. The CDR3 nucleotides are TGCAGTGCTAGCTCGCGGGCCGAGGGGACGCAGTATTTT.

A note on this clonotype: A read error is possible here, since a much larger clone lies one base away. The V call is TRBV19, the J call TRBJ2-1; 8 nucleotides align to TRBD2. The CDR3 runs to 17 residues. From germline, CDR1 is LNHDA and CDR2 SQIVND (reference sequence). The chain's CDR3 is CASSITPAGVGYNERFF. The CDR3 DNA follows: TGTGCCAGTAGTATCACTCCAGCGGGAGTGGGCTACAATGAGCGGTTCTTC.

This clonotype showed up many times. This sequence joins TRBV15 and TRBJ2-5, with 12 nucleotides matching TRBD2. Trimming took 0 bases from V and 6 from J; bases not matched to a gene: 14. CDR3 size: 19 residues. CDR1 is LNHNV and CDR2 is YYDKDF in the germline V gene (reference sequence). CDR3 region: CATSRDPRRLAGGSKTQYF. The CDR3 DNA sequence: TGTGCCACCAGCAGAGACCCCAGACGCCTAGCGGGAGGGTCGAAGACCCAGTACTTC. Drawing the rest from reference TRBV15 and TRBJ2-5, the complete variable domain is DAMVIQNPRYQVTQFGKPVTLSCSQTLNHNVMYWYQQKSSQAPKLLFHYYDKDFNNEADTPDNFQSRRPNTSFCFLDIRSPGLGDTAMYLCATSRDPRRLAGGSKTQYFGPGTRLLVL.

The V and J genes are TRBV7-8 and TRBJ1-5; D may be TRBD1 (6 bases). The CDR3 is 17 amino acids. The germline CDR1 and CDR2 sequences are SGHVS and FQNEAQ. Trimming removed 1 base at V and 3 bases at J, with 16 bases between. Here the CDR3 DNA reads TGTGCCAGCAGCTTAGAGTTAGCCAGGGGCCTCAATCAGCCCCAGCATTTT. Its protein product is CASSLELARGLNQPQHF. Filled out from reference TRBV7-8 and TRBJ1-5, the complete variable domain reads GAGVSQSPRYKVAKRGQDVALRCDPISGHVSLFWYQQALGQGPEFLTYFQNEAQLDKSGLPSDRFFAERPEGSVSTLKIQRTQQEDSAVYLCASSLELARGLNQPQHFGDGTRLSIL.

A few counts support this clonotype. V gene TRBV28 combines with J gene TRBJ2-1; 7 bases match TRBD2. J gave up 9 bases and V 8 bases, and 10 bases lay outside the gene matches. The germline gives CDR1 MDHEN, CDR2 SYDVKM. This CDR3 contains 13 residues. CDR3 loop: CASRSSGNGEQFF. CDR3 nucleotide sequence: TGTGCCAGCCGGTCCAGCGGGAATGGTGAGCAGTTCTTC.

This clonotype has at least ten counts. This sequence joins TRBV20-1 and TRBJ2-3; 11 bases align to TRBD2. The length of the CDR3 is 13 residues. CDR1 is DFQATT, CDR2 SNEGSKA, per germline (reference sequence). Losses at the gene ends were 8 bases for V and 2 bases for J; bases not matched to a gene: 3. CDR3 coding DNA: TGCAGTATAGCGGGAGGGGACACAGATACGCAGTATTTT. Protein product: CSIAGGDTDTQYF.

About this clonotype itself: A much more abundant neighbour one base away suggests this may be a read error. The CDR3: CASSPPRHTRIFF. CDR3 DNA sequence: TGTGCCAGCTCACCACCGAGGCATACAAGGATATTCTTC. The genes are TRBV18 and TRBJ2-7; D remains ambiguous. The germline V gene encodes CDR1 KGHSH and CDR2 LQKENI. The length of the CDR3 is 13 residues.

As to this clonotype: A read error is possible here, since a much larger clone lies one base away. This chain joins TRBV7-9 and TRBJ2-7; TRBD1 matches at 7 bases. Germline lookup yields CDR1 SEHNR and CDR2 FQNEAQ (reference sequence). This CDR3 region has 15 residues. J lost 2 bases, V lost 5 bases, and 9 bases had no gene match. In DNA form, the CDR3 reads TGTGCCAGCAGCATAAGGGGGACAGAGGCCTACGAGCAGTACTTC. Amino acid sequence: CASSIRGTEAYEQYF.